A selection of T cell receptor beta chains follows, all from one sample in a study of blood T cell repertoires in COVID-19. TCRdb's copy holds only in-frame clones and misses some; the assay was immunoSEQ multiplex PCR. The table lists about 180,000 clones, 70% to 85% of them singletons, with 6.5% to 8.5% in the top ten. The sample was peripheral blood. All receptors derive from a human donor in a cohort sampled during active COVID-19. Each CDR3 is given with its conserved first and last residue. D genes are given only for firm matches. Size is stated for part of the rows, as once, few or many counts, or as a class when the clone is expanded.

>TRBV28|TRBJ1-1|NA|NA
CASSVLQVNTEAFF
TGTGCCAGCAGTGTGCTACAGGTGAACACTGAAGCTTTCTTT
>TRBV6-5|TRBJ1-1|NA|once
CASTSTGTTEAFF
TGTGCCAGCACCTCTACAGGGACCACTGAAGCTTTCTTT
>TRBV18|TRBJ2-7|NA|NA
CASSFRDTYEQYF
TGTGCCAGCTCATTCCGGGACACCTACGAGCAGTACTTC
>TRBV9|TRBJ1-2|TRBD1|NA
CASSVGRDRGTYGYTF
TGTGCCAGCAGCGTTGGACGGGACAGGGGTACCTATGGCTACACCTTC
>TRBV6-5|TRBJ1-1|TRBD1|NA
CASSYGAGGWTEAFF
TGTGCCAGCAGTTACGGCGCAGGGGGCTGGACTGAAGCTTTCTTT
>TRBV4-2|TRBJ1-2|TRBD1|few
CASSHGQELSNYGYTF
TGTGCCAGCAGCCACGGACAGGAACTTTCGAACTATGGCTACACCTTC
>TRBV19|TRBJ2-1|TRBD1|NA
CASSIDRGLGNEQFF
TGTGCCAGTAGTATCGACAGGGGGCTGGGCAATGAGCAGTTCTTC
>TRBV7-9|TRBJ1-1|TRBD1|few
CASSAGTGTTEAFF
TGTGCCAGCAGCGCCGGGACAGGGACCACTGAAGCTTTCTTT
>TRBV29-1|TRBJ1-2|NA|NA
CSVVLGGNYGYTF
TGCAGCGTTGTCCTGGGAGGGAACTATGGCTACACCTTC
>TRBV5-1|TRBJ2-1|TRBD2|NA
CASSLIPLADYNEQFF
TGCGCCAGCAGCCTCATCCCCCTAGCGGATTACAATGAGCAGTTCTTC
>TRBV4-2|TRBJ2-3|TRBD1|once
CASSQARGQGADTQYF
TGTGCCAGCAGCCAAGCCCGGGGACAGGGTGCAGATACGCAGTATTTT
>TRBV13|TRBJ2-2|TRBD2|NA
CASSPVSGGAVGELFF
TGTGCCAGCAGCCCTGTTAGCGGGGGGGCCGTCGGGGAGCTGTTTTTT
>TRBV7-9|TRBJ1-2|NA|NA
CASSGQGTKMPGYTF
TGTGCCAGCAGCGGTCAAGGGACAAAAATGCCTGGCTACACCTTC
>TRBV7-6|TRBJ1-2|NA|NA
CASSPGGDVDYTF
TGTGCCAGCAGCCCGGGGGGGGATGTCGACTACACCTTC
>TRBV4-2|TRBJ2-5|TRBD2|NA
CASRPSGGPQETQYF
TGTGCCAGCAGACCTAGCGGGGGGCCCCAAGAGACCCAGTACTTC
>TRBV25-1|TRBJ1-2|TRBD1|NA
CASRGDRGDGYTF
TGTGCCAGCAGGGGGGACAGGGGGGATGGCTACACCTTC